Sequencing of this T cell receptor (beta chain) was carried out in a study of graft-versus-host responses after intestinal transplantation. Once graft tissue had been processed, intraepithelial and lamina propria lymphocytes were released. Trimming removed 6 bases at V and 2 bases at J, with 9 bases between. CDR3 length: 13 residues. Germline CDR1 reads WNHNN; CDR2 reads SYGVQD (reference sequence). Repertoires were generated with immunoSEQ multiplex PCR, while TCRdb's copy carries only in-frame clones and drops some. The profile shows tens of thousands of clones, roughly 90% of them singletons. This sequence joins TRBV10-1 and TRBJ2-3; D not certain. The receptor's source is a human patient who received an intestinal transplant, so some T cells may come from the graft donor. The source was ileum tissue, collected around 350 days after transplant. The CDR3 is CASRRGDTDTQYF. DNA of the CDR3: TGCGCCAGCAGGCGTGGAGACACAGATACGCAGTATTTT.